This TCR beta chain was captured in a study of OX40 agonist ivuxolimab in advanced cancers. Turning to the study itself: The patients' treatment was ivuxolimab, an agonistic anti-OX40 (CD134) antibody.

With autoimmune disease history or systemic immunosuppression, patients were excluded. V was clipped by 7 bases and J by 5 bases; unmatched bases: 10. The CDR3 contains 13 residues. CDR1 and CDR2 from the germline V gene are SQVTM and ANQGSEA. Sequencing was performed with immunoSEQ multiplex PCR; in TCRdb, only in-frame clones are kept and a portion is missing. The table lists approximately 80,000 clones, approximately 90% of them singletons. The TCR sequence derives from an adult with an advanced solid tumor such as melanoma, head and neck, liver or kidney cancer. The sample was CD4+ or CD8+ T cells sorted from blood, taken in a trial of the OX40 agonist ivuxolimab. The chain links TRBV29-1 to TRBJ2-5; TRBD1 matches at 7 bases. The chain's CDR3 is CSARQGRGETQYF. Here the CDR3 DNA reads TGCAGCGCTCGACAGGGTAGAGGGGAGACCCAGTACTTC.